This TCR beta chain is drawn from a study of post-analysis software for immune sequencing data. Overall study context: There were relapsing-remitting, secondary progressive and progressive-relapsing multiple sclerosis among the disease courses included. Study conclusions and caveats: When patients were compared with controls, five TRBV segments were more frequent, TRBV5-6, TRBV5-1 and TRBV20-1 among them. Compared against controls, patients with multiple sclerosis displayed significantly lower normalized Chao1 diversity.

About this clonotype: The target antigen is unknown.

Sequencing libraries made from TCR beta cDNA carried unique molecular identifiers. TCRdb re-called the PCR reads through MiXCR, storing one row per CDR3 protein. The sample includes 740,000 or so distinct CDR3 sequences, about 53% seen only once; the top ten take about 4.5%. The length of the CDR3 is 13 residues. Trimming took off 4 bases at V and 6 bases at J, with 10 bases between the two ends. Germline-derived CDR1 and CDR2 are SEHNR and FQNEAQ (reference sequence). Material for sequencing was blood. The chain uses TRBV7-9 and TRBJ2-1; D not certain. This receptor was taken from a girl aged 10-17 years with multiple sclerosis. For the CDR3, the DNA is TGTGCCAGCAGCTACTATACAGCCAATGAGCAGTTCTTC. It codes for CASSYYTANEQFF.